This T cell receptor (beta chain) is from a study of blood T cell repertoires in COVID-19. Study details: Both acute and convalescent COVID-19 samples were obtained from the United States, Italy and Spain.

Residents of approximately 25 US areas, aged roughly 18 to 89 years, made up the participants. The length of the CDR3 is 17 residues. Germline V gene sequence: CDR1 SGHDT, CDR2 YYEEEE. V was trimmed by 2 bases and J by 2 bases, leaving 17 bases between them. Source study methods: For nucleated cells, counts were estimated from reference gene primer amplification. The assay was immunoSEQ multiplex PCR, and TCRdb's table has in-frame clones only and misses some. V, J and clone size derive from that table, while D and trimming were established from the DNA sequence. The profile shows about 300,000 clones, 85% to 90% of them singletons.

The sequenced sample consisted of PBMCs or T cells enriched from blood (not recorded which). The origin of this receptor is a young man who had recovered from COVID-19. The chain links TRBV5-6 to TRBJ1-3; D is ambiguous. DNA of the CDR3: TGTGCCAGCAGCTTTGGGTGGTTCAGGCTCACTGGAAACACCATATATTTT. Its protein product is CASSFGWFRLTGNTIYF.